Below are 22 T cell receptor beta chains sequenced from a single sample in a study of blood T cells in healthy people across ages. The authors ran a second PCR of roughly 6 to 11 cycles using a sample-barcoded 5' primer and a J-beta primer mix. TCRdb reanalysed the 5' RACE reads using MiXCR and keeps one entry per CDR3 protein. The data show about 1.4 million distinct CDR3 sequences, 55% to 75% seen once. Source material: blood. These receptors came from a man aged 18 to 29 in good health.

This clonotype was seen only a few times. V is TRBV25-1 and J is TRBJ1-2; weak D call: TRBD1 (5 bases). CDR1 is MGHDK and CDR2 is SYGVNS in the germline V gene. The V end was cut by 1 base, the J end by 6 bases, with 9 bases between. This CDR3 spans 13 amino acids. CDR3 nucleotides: TGTGCCAGCAGTGAATCAAACAGGAATGGCTACACCTTC. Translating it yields CASSESNRNGYTF.

CDR3 sequence reads: CASSIGSSNYEQYF. CDR3 nucleotides: TGTGCCAGTAGTATCGGCAGCAGTAACTACGAGCAGTACTTC. This rearrangement joins TRBV19 to TRBJ2-7; D gene uncertain. The CDR3 covers 14 residues. Trimming left V 3 bases short and J 3 bases short, with 12 bases between. Germline V CDR1 and CDR2: LNHDA, SQIVND (reference sequence).

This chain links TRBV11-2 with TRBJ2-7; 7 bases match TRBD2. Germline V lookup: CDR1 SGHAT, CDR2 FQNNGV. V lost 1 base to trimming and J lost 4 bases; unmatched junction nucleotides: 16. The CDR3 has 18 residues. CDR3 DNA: TGTGCCAGCAGCTTAGCGGGGGGACCTCAACAAAAAGGATACGAGCAGTACTTC. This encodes CASSLAGGPQQKGYEQYF.

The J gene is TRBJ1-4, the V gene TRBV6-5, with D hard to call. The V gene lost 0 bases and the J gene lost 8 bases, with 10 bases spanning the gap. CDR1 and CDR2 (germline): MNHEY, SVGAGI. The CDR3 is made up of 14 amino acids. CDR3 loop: CASSYSKFREKLFF. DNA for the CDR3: TGTGCCAGCAGTTACTCGAAGTTCCGAGAAAAACTGTTTTTT.

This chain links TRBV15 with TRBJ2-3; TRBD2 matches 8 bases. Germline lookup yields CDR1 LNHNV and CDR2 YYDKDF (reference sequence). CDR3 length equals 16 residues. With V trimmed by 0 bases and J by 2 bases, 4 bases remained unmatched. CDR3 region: CATSRDRGLVTDTQYF. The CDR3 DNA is TGTGCCACCAGCAGAGATCGGGGACTAGTCACAGATACGCAGTATTTT.

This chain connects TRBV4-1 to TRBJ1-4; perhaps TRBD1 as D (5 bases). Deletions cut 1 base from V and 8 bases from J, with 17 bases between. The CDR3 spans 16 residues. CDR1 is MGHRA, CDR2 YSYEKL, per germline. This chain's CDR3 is CASSQVIGASGEKLFF. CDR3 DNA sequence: TGCGCCAGCAGCCAAGTGATAGGGGCTTCAGGGGAAAAACTGTTTTTT.

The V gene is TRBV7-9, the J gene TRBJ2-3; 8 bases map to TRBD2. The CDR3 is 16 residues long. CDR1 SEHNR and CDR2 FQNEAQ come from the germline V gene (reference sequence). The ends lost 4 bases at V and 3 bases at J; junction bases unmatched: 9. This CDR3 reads CASSSRGAGATDTQYF. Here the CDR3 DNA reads TGTGCCAGCAGCTCTCGGGGAGCGGGAGCTACAGATACGCAGTATTTT.

This chain's CDR3 is CASSNFGQGTNYNEQFF. CDR3 DNA: TGTGCCAGCAGCAATTTTGGACAGGGAACAAACTACAATGAGCAGTTCTTC. This chain links TRBV6-1 with TRBJ2-1; 8 nucleotides agree with TRBD1. The CDR3 consists of 17 residues. CDR1 and CDR2 from the germline V gene are MNHNS and SASEGT. The J segment lost 3 bases and the V segment lost 6 bases, leaving 13 bases of the junction unmatched.

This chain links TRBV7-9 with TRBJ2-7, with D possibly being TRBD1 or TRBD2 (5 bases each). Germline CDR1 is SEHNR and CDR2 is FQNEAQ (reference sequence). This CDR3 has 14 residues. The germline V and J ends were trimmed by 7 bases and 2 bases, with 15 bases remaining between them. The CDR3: CASTGIEGTYEQYF. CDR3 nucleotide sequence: TGTGCCAGCACCGGAATCGAGGGGACCTACGAGCAGTACTTC.

The CDR3 coding sequence is TGCAGTGCTAGATCTCTCGACAGGGCAGGTGAGCAGTTCTTC. Protein product: CSARSLDRAGEQFF. This chain links TRBV20-1 with TRBJ2-1; 7 bases are shared with TRBD1. The CDR3 consists of 14 residues. J gave up 9 bases and V 2 bases, and 10 bases lay outside the gene matches. Germline CDR1 reads DFQATT; CDR2 reads SNEGSKA (reference sequence).

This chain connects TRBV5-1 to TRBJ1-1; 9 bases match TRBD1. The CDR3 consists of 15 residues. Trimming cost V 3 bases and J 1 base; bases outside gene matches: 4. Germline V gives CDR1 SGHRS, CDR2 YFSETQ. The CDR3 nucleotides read TGCGCCAGCAGCTCAACGGGACAGGGGAACACTGAAGCTTTCTTT. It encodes CASSSTGQGNTEAFF. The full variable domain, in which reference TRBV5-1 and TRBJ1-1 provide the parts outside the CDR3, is KAGVTQTPRYLIKTRGQQVTLSCSPISGHRSVSWYQQTPGQGLQFLFEYFSETQRNKGNFPGRFSGRQFSNSRSEMNVSTLELGDSALYLCASSSTGQGNTEAFFGQGTRLTVV.

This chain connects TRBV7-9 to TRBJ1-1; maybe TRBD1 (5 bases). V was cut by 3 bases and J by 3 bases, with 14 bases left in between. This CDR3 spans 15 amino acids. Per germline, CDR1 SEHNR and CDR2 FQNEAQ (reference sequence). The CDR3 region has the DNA TGTGCCAGCAGCTTCCCCAGGGTGGGTTACACTGAAGCTTTCTTT. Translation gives CASSFPRVGYTEAFF.

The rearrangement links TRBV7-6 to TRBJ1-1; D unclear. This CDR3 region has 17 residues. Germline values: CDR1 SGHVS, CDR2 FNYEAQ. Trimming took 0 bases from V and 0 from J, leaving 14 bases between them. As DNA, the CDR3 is TGTGCCAGCAGCTTAGCCCAGCGGGGAGGTCTGAACACTGAAGCTTTCTTT. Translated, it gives CASSLAQRGGLNTEAFF.

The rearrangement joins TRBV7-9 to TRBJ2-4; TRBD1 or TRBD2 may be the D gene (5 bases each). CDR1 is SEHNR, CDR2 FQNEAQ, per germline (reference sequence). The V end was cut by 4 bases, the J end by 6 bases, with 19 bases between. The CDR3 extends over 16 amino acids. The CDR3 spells CASSSTPPRGSNIQYF. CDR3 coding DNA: TGTGCCAGCAGCTCTACTCCTCCGAGGGGTTCAAACATTCAGTACTTC. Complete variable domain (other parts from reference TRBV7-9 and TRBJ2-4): DTGVSQNPRHKITKRGQNVTFRCDPISEHNRLYWYRQTLGQGPEFLTYFQNEAQLEKSRLLSDRFSAERPKGSFSTLEIQRTEQGDSAMYLCASSSTPPRGSNIQYFGAGTRLSVL.

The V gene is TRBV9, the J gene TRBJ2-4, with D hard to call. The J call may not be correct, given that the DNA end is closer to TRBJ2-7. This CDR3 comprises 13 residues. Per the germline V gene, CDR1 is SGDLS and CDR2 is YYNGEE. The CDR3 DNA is TGTGCCAGCAATGGCGGAAGTAACTACGAGCAGTACTTC. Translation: CASNGGSNYEQYF.

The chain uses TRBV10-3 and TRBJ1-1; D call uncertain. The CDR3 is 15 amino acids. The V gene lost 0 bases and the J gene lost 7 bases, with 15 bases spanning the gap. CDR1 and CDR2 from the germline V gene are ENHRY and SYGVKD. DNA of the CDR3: TGTGCCATCAGTGAGTCCCGAGGTGGTCGGATTGAAGCTTTCTTT. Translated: CAISESRGGRIEAFF.

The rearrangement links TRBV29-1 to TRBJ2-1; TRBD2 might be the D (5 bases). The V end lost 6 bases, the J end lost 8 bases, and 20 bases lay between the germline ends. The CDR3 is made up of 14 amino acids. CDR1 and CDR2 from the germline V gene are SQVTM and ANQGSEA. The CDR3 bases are TGCAGCGTGTCCACTAGTAAAGGAACACATGAGCAGTTCTTC. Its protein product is CSVSTSKGTHEQFF.

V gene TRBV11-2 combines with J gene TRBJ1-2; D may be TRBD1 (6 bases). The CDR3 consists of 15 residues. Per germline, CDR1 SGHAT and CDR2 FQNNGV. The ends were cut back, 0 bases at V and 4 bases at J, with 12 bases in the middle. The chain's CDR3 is CASSLDMGAGYGYTF. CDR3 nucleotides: TGTGCCAGCAGCTTAGATATGGGGGCGGGCTATGGCTACACCTTC.

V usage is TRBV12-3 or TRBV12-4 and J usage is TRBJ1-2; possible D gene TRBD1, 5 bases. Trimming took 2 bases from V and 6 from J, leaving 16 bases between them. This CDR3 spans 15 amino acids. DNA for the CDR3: TGTGCCAGCAGTTTAACGTACAGGATGGAGGATGGCTACACCTTC. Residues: CASSLTYRMEDGYTF.

This CDR3 is CASSVGLAGGVTTDTQYF. The CDR3 nucleotides read TGTGCCAGCAGCGTAGGTCTAGCGGGGGGGGTAACTACAGATACGCAGTATTTT. The V and J genes are TRBV9 and TRBJ2-3, with 12 bases matching TRBD2. The CDR3 runs to 18 residues. Losses at the gene ends were 0 bases for V and 3 bases for J; bases not matched to a gene: 8. CDR1 is SGDLS, CDR2 YYNGEE, per germline.

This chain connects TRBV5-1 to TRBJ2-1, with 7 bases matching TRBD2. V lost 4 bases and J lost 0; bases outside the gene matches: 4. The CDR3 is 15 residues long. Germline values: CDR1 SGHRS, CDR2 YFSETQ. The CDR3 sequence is CASSDSGFSYNEQFF. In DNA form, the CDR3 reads TGCGCCAGCAGCGATAGCGGGTTCTCCTACAATGAGCAGTTCTTC.

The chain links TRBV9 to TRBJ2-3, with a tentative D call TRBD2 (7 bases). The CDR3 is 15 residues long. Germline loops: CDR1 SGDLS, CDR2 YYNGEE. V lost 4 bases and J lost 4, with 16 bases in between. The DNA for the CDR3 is TGTGCCAGCAGCTCCACCCGCGGGGGCCCAGATACGCAGTATTTT. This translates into CASSSTRGGPDTQYF.